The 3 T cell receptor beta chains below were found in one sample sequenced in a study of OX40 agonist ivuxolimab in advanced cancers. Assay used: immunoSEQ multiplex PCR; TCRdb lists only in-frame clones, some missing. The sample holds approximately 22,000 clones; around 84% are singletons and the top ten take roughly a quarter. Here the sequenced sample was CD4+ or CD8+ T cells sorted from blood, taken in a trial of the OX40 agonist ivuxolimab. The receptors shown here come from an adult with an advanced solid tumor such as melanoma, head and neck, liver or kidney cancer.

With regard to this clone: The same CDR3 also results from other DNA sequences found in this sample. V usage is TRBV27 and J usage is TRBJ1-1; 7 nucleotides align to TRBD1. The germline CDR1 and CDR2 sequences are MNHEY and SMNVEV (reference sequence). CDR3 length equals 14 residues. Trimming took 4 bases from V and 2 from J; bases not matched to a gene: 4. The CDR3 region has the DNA TGTGCCAGCAGTTCGGGACAGAGCAACACTGAAGCTTTCTTT. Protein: CASSSGQSNTEAFF.

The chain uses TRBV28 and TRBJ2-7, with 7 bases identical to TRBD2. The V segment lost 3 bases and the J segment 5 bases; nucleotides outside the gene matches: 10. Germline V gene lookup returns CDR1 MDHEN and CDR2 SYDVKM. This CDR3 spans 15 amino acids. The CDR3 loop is CASSFAGLRSDEQYF. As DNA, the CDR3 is TGTGCCAGCAGTTTTGCGGGACTACGATCGGACGAGCAGTACTTC.

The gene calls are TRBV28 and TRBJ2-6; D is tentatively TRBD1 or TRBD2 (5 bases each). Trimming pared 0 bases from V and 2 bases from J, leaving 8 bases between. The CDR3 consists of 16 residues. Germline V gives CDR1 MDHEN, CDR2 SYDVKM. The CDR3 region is CASSLWGPTGANVLTF. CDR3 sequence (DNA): TGTGCCAGCAGTTTATGGGGACCAACTGGGGCCAACGTCCTGACTTTC.